This T cell receptor (beta chain) stems from a study of cytomegalovirus exposure and HLA in healthy donors. Study-level points and caveats: TRBV6-2, TRBV6-3 and some other V segments were unresolvable in 87-base-pair reads.

Points on this clone: Its matching antigen is unknown.

The PCR employed 60 Vbeta primers together with 13 Jbeta primers. Generated by immunoSEQ multiplex PCR, the TCRdb table keeps only in-frame clones and is missing some. Recorded for this sample: about 41,000 clones. The CDR3 sequence is 12 residues long. V was shortened by 2 bases and J by 8 bases, with 12 bases between the two germline ends. Germline CDR1 and CDR2: SQVTM and ANQGSEA. This chain joins TRBV29-1 and TRBJ1-2; D is unresolved. The sequenced material came from PBMCs. The clonotype comes from a man under 40 in good health and CMV-seronegative. This chain's CDR3 is CSVETTAGGYTF. Written as DNA, the CDR3 is TGCAGCGTTGAAACTACGGCTGGAGGCTACACCTTC.